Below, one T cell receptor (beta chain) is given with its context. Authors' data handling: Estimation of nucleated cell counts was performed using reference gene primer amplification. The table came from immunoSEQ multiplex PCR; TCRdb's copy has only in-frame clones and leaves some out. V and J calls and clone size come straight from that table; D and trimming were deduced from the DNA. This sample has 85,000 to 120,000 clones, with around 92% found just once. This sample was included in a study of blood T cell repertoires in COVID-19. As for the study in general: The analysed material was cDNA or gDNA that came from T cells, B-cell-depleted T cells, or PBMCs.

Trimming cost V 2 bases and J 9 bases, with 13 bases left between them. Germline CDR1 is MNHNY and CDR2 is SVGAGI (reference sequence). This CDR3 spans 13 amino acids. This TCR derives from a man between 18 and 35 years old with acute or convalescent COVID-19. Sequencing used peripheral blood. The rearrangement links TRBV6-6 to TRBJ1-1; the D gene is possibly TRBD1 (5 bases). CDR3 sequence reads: CASSYPGHNQAFF. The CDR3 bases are TGTGCCAGCAGTTACCCCGGACACAATCAAGCTTTCTTT.